The 13 T cell receptor beta chains presented below share a single source sample, sequenced in a study of OX40 agonist ivuxolimab in advanced cancers. The data were produced by immunoSEQ multiplex PCR, yet TCRdb's version contains in-frame clones alone and is incomplete. The table lists fewer than 35,000 clones, more than 70% of them singletons. Sequencing was performed on CD4+ or CD8+ T cells sorted from blood, taken in a trial of the OX40 agonist ivuxolimab. Receptors originate from an adult with an advanced solid tumor such as melanoma, head and neck, liver or kidney cancer.

The rearrangement links TRBV19 to TRBJ2-1; 10 nucleotides align to TRBD2. In germline, CDR1 is LNHDA, CDR2 SQIVND (reference sequence). This CDR3 region has 14 residues. J was trimmed by 9 bases and V by 3 bases; bases with no gene match: 5. CDR3 coding DNA: TGTGCCAGTAGTATTTCTAGCGGGGGTTTTGAGCAGTTCTTC. This codes for CASSISSGGFEQFF.

For this clone: Other DNA sequences in the same sample also yield this CDR3. The V gene is TRBV11-2, the J gene TRBJ2-1; 8 bases fit TRBD2. Looked up from germline, CDR1 is SGHAT and CDR2 is FQNNGV. There are 14 residues in the CDR3. The V and J ends lost 3 bases and 4 bases, in that order; junction bases with no gene match: 2. DNA of the CDR3: TGTGCCAGCAGCTTCGGCGGGAGGTACAATGAGCAGTTCTTC. Its protein product is CASSFGGRYNEQFF.

This chain connects TRBV6-1 to TRBJ1-3, with a possible D match to TRBD1 (5 bases). In germline, CDR1 is MNHNS, CDR2 SASEGT. The CDR3 has 13 amino acids. Trimming shortened V by 8 bases and J by 8 bases, and 16 bases separated the two germline ends. CDR3 nucleotides: TGTGCCAGCCGAAGGGCGGGGGGAGACACCATATATTTT. This sequence encodes CASRRAGGDTIYF.

This clone has a handful of counts. The rearrangement links TRBV5-1 to TRBJ2-3, with D maybe TRBD1 (6 bases). V lost 4 bases and J lost 3, with 12 bases in between. The CDR3 runs to 14 residues. Germline V gene lookup returns CDR1 SGHRS and CDR2 YFSETQ. The CDR3 here is CASSKGQLTDTQYF. CDR3 sequence (DNA): TGCGCCAGCAGCAAGGGACAACTAACAGATACGCAGTATTTT.

The chain is built from TRBV6-5 and TRBJ1-2; possible D gene TRBD1, 6 bases. This CDR3 spans 15 amino acids. V lost 3 bases to trimming and J lost 4 bases, with 15 bases between them. The germline CDR1 and CDR2 sequences are MNHEY and SVGAGI. The CDR3 loop is CASSYFAARGYGYTF. CDR3 nucleotide sequence: TGTGCCAGCAGTTATTTCGCAGCCAGGGGCTATGGCTACACCTTC.

The gene calls are TRBV2 and TRBJ1-1; tentative D call: TRBD1 (6 bases). The V end lost 7 bases, the J end lost 3 bases, and 15 bases lay between the germline ends. The CDR3 consists of 14 residues. Germline values: CDR1 SNHLY, CDR2 FYNNEI. The chain's CDR3 is CASKIQGRDTEAFF. The CDR3 coding sequence is TGTGCCAGCAAAATACAGGGACGGGACACTGAAGCTTTCTTT.

This clone was counted between two and nine times. The chain carries TRBV29-1 and TRBJ2-7; possible D gene TRBD2, 5 bases. CDR3 length: 14 residues. Trimming took 4 bases from V and 7 from J, leaving 20 bases between them. Germline CDR1 and CDR2: SQVTM and ANQGSEA. The CDR3 DNA is TGCAGCGTTGGCGACTTGGGTCTAGCAAGTGAGCAGTACTTC. This translates into CSVGDLGLASEQYF.

This chain joins TRBV5-1 and TRBJ1-3; possible D gene TRBD1, 5 bases. V shed 0 bases and J shed 4 bases, with 17 bases lying between them. CDR1 SGHRS and CDR2 YFSETQ come from the germline V gene. There are 17 residues in the CDR3. DNA of the CDR3: TGCGCCAGCAGCTTGGTGGCTGGCGCGGGGGTCGGAAACACCATATATTTT. Its protein is CASSLVAGAGVGNTIYF.

The V call is TRBV6-1, the J call TRBJ2-5; possibly TRBD2 for D (6 bases). This CDR3 contains 13 residues. V lost 6 bases to trimming and J lost 4 bases, with 12 bases between them. Germline values: CDR1 MNHNS, CDR2 SASEGT. DNA of the CDR3: TGTGCCAGCAGCCGACTAGTAAGAGAGACCCAGTACTTC. This sequence encodes CASSRLVRETQYF.

V usage is TRBV5-1 and J usage is TRBJ2-7; TRBD2 might be the D (6 bases). The V end lost 4 bases, the J end lost 0 bases, and 14 bases lay between the germline ends. Germline CDR1 reads SGHRS; CDR2 reads YFSETQ. The CDR3 totals 15 residues. The CDR3 sequence is CASSPGTGFSYEQYF. CDR3 coding DNA: TGCGCCAGCAGCCCCGGGACTGGATTCTCCTACGAGCAGTACTTC.

The genes are TRBV2 and TRBJ2-5, with 9 positions matching TRBD1. Germline-derived CDR1 and CDR2 are SNHLY and FYNNEI. Trimming took 8 bases from V and 9 from J; bases not matched to a gene: 10. The CDR3 covers 13 residues. The CDR3 region has the DNA TGTGCCAGCGATCGAGGGACAGGGACTGCCCAGTACTTC. It specifies CASDRGTGTAQYF.

The chain employs TRBV7-3 and TRBJ2-1, with D possibly being TRBD2 (6 bases). V lost 2 bases, J lost 1 base, and 9 bases lay in between. This CDR3 region has 15 residues. The germline gives CDR1 SGHTA, CDR2 FQGTGA. The CDR3 DNA follows: TGTGCCAGCAGCTTAGACGGGGGATCCTACAATGAGCAGTTCTTC. This translates into CASSLDGGSYNEQFF.

This clone was detected a few times. The rearrangement joins TRBV18 to TRBJ2-2, with D hard to call. The CDR3 length is 13 residues. V was cut by 6 bases and J by 5 bases, with 10 bases left in between. Germline V CDR1 and CDR2: KGHSH, LQKENI. The DNA for the CDR3 is TGTGCCAGCTCCGGAACAGAGACCGGGGAGCTGTTTTTT. This translates into CASSGTETGELFF.